These 20 T cell receptor beta chains were sequenced from one sample in a study of blood T cell repertoires in COVID-19. Produced via immunoSEQ multiplex PCR; TCRdb's table is partial and in-frame only. Of around 140,000 clones listed, 88% are singletons. The sample consisted of peripheral blood. The receptors derive from a man aged 70 or older with acute or convalescent COVID-19.

The genes are TRBV2 and TRBJ1-5; the D is unclear. This CDR3 spans 14 amino acids. Trimming shortened V by 7 bases and J by 4 bases, and 14 bases separated the two germline ends. Per germline, CDR1 SNHLY and CDR2 FYNNEI. DNA of the CDR3: TGTGCCAGCAATTCAGTAAAGTCAAATCAGCCCCAGCATTTT. Translated, it gives CASNSVKSNQPQHF. The full variable domain, with the rest looked up from reference TRBV2 and TRBJ1-5, is EPEVTQTPSHQVTQMGQEVILRCVPISNHLYFYWYRQILGQKVEFLVSFYNNEISEKSEIFDDQFSVERPDGSNFTLKIRSTKLEDSAMYFCASNSVKSNQPQHFGDGTRLSIL.

CDR3 in amino acids: CASSQDGWESPKDEQFF. The CDR3, as DNA: TGCGCCAGCAGCCAAGATGGATGGGAGTCCCCTAAAGATGAGCAGTTCTTC. J is TRBJ2-1 and V is TRBV4-1; D possibly corresponds to TRBD2 (5 bases). CDR1 is MGHRA and CDR2 is YSYEKL in the germline V gene. V shed 0 bases and J shed 8 bases, with 20 bases lying between them. This CDR3 contains 17 residues.

This chain connects TRBV6-6 to TRBJ1-5; a weak D match, TRBD1 (5 bases). V was clipped by 11 bases and J by 0 bases, with 14 bases between them. Germline V gene sequence: CDR1 MNHNY, CDR2 SVGAGI (reference sequence). The CDR3 loop spans 14 amino acids. The CDR3 nucleotides read TGTGCCGCCGGGGGGGGGAGTAGCAATCAGCCCCAGCATTTT. Translation: CAAGGGSSNQPQHF.

The genes are TRBV4-1 and TRBJ2-7; 9 positions match TRBD1. Trimming cost V 4 bases and J 2 bases; bases outside gene matches: 12. The CDR3 sequence is 17 residues long. CDR1 MGHRA and CDR2 YSYEKL come from the germline V gene. The CDR3 DNA reads as TGCGCCAGCAGCCTGCATGCCGGGACAGGGACCCCCTACGAGCAGTACTTC. The encoded protein is CASSLHAGTGTPYEQYF.

The V and J genes are TRBV7-2 and TRBJ2-7; 7 bases fit TRBD2. The J segment lost 7 bases and the V segment lost 5 bases, leaving 5 bases of the junction unmatched. Germline lookup yields CDR1 SGHTA and CDR2 FQGNSA. This CDR3 is 12 amino acids long. The CDR3 protein is CASSPGRREQYF. CDR3 in DNA: TGTGCCAGCAGCCCCGGGAGGCGGGAGCAGTACTTC. The variable domain in full, completed from reference TRBV7-2 and TRBJ2-7, reads GAGVSQSPSNKVTEKGKDVELRCDPISGHTALYWYRQSLGQGLEFLIYFQGNSAPDKSGLPSDRFSAERTGGSVSTLTIQRTQQEDSAVYLCASSPGRREQYFGPGTRLTVT.

CDR3 region: CASSSQSDTQYF. CDR3 in DNA: TGTGCCAGCAGCTCACAATCAGATACGCAGTATTTT. J is TRBJ2-3 and V is TRBV5-8; D gene ambiguous. The CDR3 contains 12 residues. Germline lookup yields CDR1 SGHTS and CDR2 YDEGEE. Trimming took 3 bases from V and 4 from J, leaving 6 bases between them.

V is TRBV18 and J is TRBJ2-4; D is uncertain. The CDR3 runs 14 residues. Trimming cost V 3 bases and J 1 base, with 7 bases left between them. Germline CDR1 KGHSH, CDR2 LQKENI. The CDR3 region has the DNA TGTGCCAGCTCACCTAACGGGGCCAAAAACATTCAGTACTTC. Amino acid sequence: CASSPNGAKNIQYF.

The rearrangement joins TRBV3-1 (or the pseudogene TRBV3-2) to TRBJ2-5; D is undetermined. Per the germline V gene, CDR1 is LGHDT and CDR2 is YNNKEL (reference sequence). V lost 4 bases, J lost 3 bases, and 9 bases lay in between. The CDR3 sequence is 13 residues long. CDR3 residues: CASSPLGEETQYF. In DNA, the CDR3 is TGTGCCAGCAGCCCCCTAGGTGAAGAGACCCAGTACTTC.

The genes are TRBV5-1 and TRBJ1-2; 8 nucleotides match TRBD1. The CDR3 is 15 residues long. Trimming cost V 0 bases and J 8 bases; bases outside gene matches: 9. Per germline, CDR1 SGHRS and CDR2 YFSETQ. The CDR3 DNA sequence: TGCGCCAGCAGCTTGGAGCTCACAGGGGGGCGCGGCTACACCTTC. Its translation: CASSLELTGGRGYTF.

V usage is TRBV6-5 and J usage is TRBJ1-2; maybe TRBD1 (6 bases). Per the germline V gene, CDR1 is MNHEY and CDR2 is SVGAGI. Deletions cut 0 bases from V and 6 bases from J, with 11 bases between. This CDR3 has 14 amino acids. CDR3 sequence reads: CASSYSLGTHGYTF. As DNA, the CDR3 is TGTGCCAGCAGTTACTCGTTGGGGACACATGGCTACACCTTC.

In the case of this clone: The same CDR3 is also encoded by other DNA sequences in this sample. The chain couples TRBV5-4 to TRBJ1-1, with TRBD1 matching 7 bases. Losses at the gene ends were 5 bases for V and 3 bases for J; bases not matched to a gene: 4. The CDR3 length is 13 residues. Germline V gene lookup returns CDR1 SGHNT and CDR2 YYREEE (reference sequence). The CDR3 protein is CASSYDRDTEAFF. DNA of the CDR3: TGTGCCAGCAGTTACGACAGGGACACTGAAGCTTTCTTT.

J is TRBJ2-3 and V is TRBV5-5; D may be TRBD1 (7 bases). The CDR3 has 16 amino acids. The germline V gene has CDR1 SGHKS and CDR2 YYEKEE (reference sequence). V lost 4 bases and J lost 0, with 15 bases in between. CDR3 bases: TGTGCCAGCAGCGACTCGACAGGGACTAGCACAGATACGCAGTATTTT. Translating it yields CASSDSTGTSTDTQYF.

This clone appeared once. This chain connects TRBV3-1 (or the pseudogene TRBV3-2) to TRBJ2-5; maybe TRBD1 (6 bases). The DNA end lines up better with TRBJ2-7; the J call may be wrong. Germline V CDR1 and CDR2: LGHDT, YNNKEL (reference sequence). The CDR3 has 13 amino acids. The CDR3 here is CASSQVGGGEQYF. The CDR3 bases are TGTGCCAGCAGCCAAGTAGGGGGTGGCGAGCAGTACTTC.

This sequence joins TRBV25-1 and TRBJ2-5; D unresolved. Trimming cost V 2 bases and J 1 base, with 5 bases left between them. The CDR3 contains 13 residues. Germline V gene sequence: CDR1 MGHDK, CDR2 SYGVNS. The CDR3 reads CASSETSQETQYF. Here the CDR3 DNA reads TGTGCCAGCAGTGAAACCAGCCAAGAGACCCAGTACTTC.

This clone was counted between two and nine times. V usage is TRBV5-3 and J usage is TRBJ1-6, with D possibly being TRBD1 (6 bases). TRBV5-3 is given ORF status, its function remaining uncertain. This CDR3 is built from 17 residues. Trimming took 4 bases from V and 7 from J, leaving 21 bases between them. The CDR3 spells CARSPTTGLGWNSPLHF. The CDR3 DNA is TGTGCCAGAAGCCCAACAACAGGGCTCGGTTGGAATTCACCCCTCCACTTT.

This sequence joins TRBV24-1 and TRBJ2-1; D ambiguous. Germline V gene data show CDR1 as KGHDR and CDR2 as SFDVKD. Deletions cut 1 base from V and 8 bases from J, with 5 bases between. This CDR3 comprises 12 residues. This chain's CDR3 is CATSDLSDEQFF. The CDR3 DNA reads as TGTGCCACCAGTGATTTATCAGATGAGCAGTTCTTC.

The V and J genes are TRBV28 and TRBJ2-7, with 11 nucleotides matching TRBD1. Germline V gene data show CDR1 as MDHEN and CDR2 as SYDVKM. There are 14 residues in the CDR3. J gave up 7 bases and V 6 bases, and 8 bases lay outside the gene matches. The CDR3 loop is CASRLGQGAREQYF. The CDR3 nucleotides are TGTGCCAGCAGGCTTGGACAGGGGGCAAGAGAGCAGTACTTC.

This clone was picked up one time. The chain uses TRBV6-5 and TRBJ1-5; possibly TRBD1 for D (6 bases). The CDR3 covers 15 residues. Trimming removed 6 bases at V and 1 base at J, with 13 bases between. The germline CDR1 and CDR2 sequences are MNHEY and SVGAGI. In DNA form, the CDR3 reads TGTGCCAGCAGAAAACTTGGACAGAGCAATCAGCCCCAGCATTTT. This sequence encodes CASRKLGQSNQPQHF.

The chain couples TRBV6-5 to TRBJ1-2, with 8 nucleotides matching TRBD1. The CDR3 runs to 12 residues. V lost 8 bases and J lost 6; bases outside the gene matches: 5. The germline V gene encodes CDR1 MNHEY and CDR2 SVGAGI. The CDR3 DNA reads as TGTGCCAGCGAGCCGACAGGGGATGGCTACACCTTC. Protein sequence: CASEPTGDGYTF.

The chain is built from TRBV27 and TRBJ1-6, with a tentative D call TRBD1 (6 bases). Germline assignment: CDR1 MNHEY and CDR2 SMNVEV (reference sequence). This CDR3 has 16 residues. V shed 0 bases and J shed 7 bases, with 13 bases lying between them. The CDR3 DNA reads TGTGCCAGCAGTTTATCACAGGGCGGGTTAAATTCACCCCTCCACTTT. The encoded protein is CASSLSQGGLNSPLHF.